Below, 16 T cell receptor beta chains from the same sample are listed, as sequenced in a study of T-cell memory formation after mild COVID-19. TCRdb independently ran MiXCR on the 5' RACE reads; one entry per CDR3 protein. Among hundreds of thousands of distinct CDR3 sequences, nearly 25% were seen once, and the ten largest hold roughly an eighth. Sequenced: PBMCs or a T cell subset sorted from them (not recorded which). The receptors come from an adult woman who had mild COVID-19 (a few samples of this study predate the infection). Cell type and time point are not known.

V usage is TRBV2 and J usage is TRBJ2-3; 9 positions agree with TRBD1. Trimming removed 5 bases from V and 4 bases from J; junction bases left unmatched: 10. Per germline, CDR1 SNHLY and CDR2 FYNNEI. The CDR3 contains 16 residues. Here the CDR3 reads CASSRIPGQGPDTQYF. CDR3 nucleotides: TGTGCCAGCAGTAGAATCCCGGGACAGGGACCAGATACGCAGTATTTT.

This clonotype was recorded once. The chain recombines TRBV6-1 with TRBJ1-5; D gene ambiguous. Germline CDR1 and CDR2: MNHNS and SASEGT. Trimming took off 0 bases at V and 9 bases at J, with 12 bases between the two ends. CDR3 length equals 14 residues. CDR3 protein: CASSEAPDGRPQHF. For the CDR3, the DNA is TGTGCCAGCAGTGAAGCCCCGGACGGCCGGCCCCAGCATTTT.

The chain joins TRBV24-1 to TRBJ2-1; D uncertain. Trimming stripped 5 bases from V and 8 bases from J, with 15 bases between. The CDR3 has 14 residues. Looked up from germline, CDR1 is KGHDR and CDR2 is SFDVKD. CDR3 region: CATSARVGMDEQFF. DNA for the CDR3: TGTGCCACCAGTGCCCGGGTAGGTATGGATGAGCAGTTCTTC.

The rearrangement links TRBV12-5 to TRBJ2-2, with TRBD2 identical over 8 bases. V lost 0 bases and J lost 7; bases outside the gene matches: 16. The CDR3 contains 19 residues. Per the germline V gene, CDR1 is LGHNT and CDR2 is FRNRAP. In DNA, the CDR3 is TGTGCTAGTGGTTTGGTCCAACTAGCGGATCCCTCGAGAGGCGGGGAGCTGTTTTTT. This gives the protein CASGLVQLADPSRGGELFF.

This clonotype was counted a few times. The V and J genes are TRBV20-1 and TRBJ2-3; TRBD2 matches at 9 bases. The trim removed 0 bases at V and 1 base at J, leaving 5 bases unmatched. Germline V lookup: CDR1 DFQATT, CDR2 SNEGSKA (reference sequence). The CDR3 is 16 residues long. The CDR3 DNA follows: TGCAGTGCTAGAGATTCGCAGCGGGAGGGCACAGATACGCAGTATTTT. Its translation: CSARDSQREGTDTQYF.

V is TRBV18 and J is TRBJ1-1; possible D gene TRBD1, 5 bases. CDR1 and CDR2 (germline): KGHSH, LQKENI. V dropped 1 base and J dropped 4 bases, with 10 bases sitting between them. The CDR3 is 14 residues long. The CDR3 DNA follows: TGTGCCAGCTCACCACGAAGGGGTGGCACTGAAGCTTTCTTT. This translates into CASSPRRGGTEAFF.

This clonotype has a count of ten or more. The CDR3 reads CASSLSTGYEQYF. The CDR3 region has the DNA TGTGCCAGCAGTTTATCGACTGGCTACGAGCAGTACTTC. The V gene is TRBV12-3 or TRBV12-4, the J gene TRBJ2-7; D is uncertain. Trimming cost V 2 bases and J 3 bases, with 8 bases left between them. This CDR3 has 13 residues.

V and J are TRBV23-1 and TRBJ2-3; 10 nucleotides agree with TRBD1. TRBV23-1 is classed as an ORF, of uncertain function. V gave up 0 bases and J gave up 3 bases; unmatched junction bases: 9. CDR3 length equals 18 residues. As DNA, the CDR3 is TGCGCCAGCAGTCAATCGACAGGGGGCTCAGGGGGAACAGATACGCAGTATTTT. It is translated as CASSQSTGGSGGTDTQYF.

The chain has TRBV12-3 or TRBV12-4 and TRBJ2-7; possibly TRBD1 or TRBD2 for D (7 bases each). V lost 4 bases and J lost 2, with 21 bases in between. The CDR3 is 17 residues long. CDR3 residues: CASSSQGGDTRPYEQYF. Here the CDR3 DNA reads TGTGCCAGCAGTTCCCAGGGGGGGGACACCCGACCCTACGAGCAGTACTTC.

The rearrangement uses TRBV19 and TRBJ2-3; D gene uncertain. V was trimmed by 10 bases and J by 1 base, leaving 15 bases between them. The CDR3 spans 14 residues. Germline CDR1 is LNHDA and CDR2 is SQIVND (reference sequence). CDR3 bases: TGTGCCACCCCTCCGCGGCCCCGCACAGATACGCAGTATTTT. Translating it yields CATPPRPRTDTQYF.

The chain has TRBV5-1 and TRBJ2-1; 12 bases align to TRBD2. The CDR3 spans 13 residues. V trimming: 0 bases; J trimming: 15 bases; junction bases outside the gene matches: 4. The germline gives CDR1 SGHRS, CDR2 YFSETQ. CDR3 coding DNA: TGCGCCAGCAGCTTGGGACTAGCGGGAGCTCCGTTCTTC. Its protein is CASSLGLAGAPFF.

This chain joins TRBV12-3 or TRBV12-4 and TRBJ2-7; TRBD1 matches 8 bases. CDR3 length equals 15 residues. V shed 3 bases and J 3 bases; nucleotides not matched to a gene: 7. This chain's CDR3 is CASSLAQGAGYEQYF. In DNA form, the CDR3 reads TGTGCCAGCAGTTTGGCGCAGGGGGCGGGCTACGAGCAGTACTTC.

The chain uses TRBV20-1 and TRBJ2-1, with 8 bases aligning to TRBD2. Germline CDR1 DFQATT, CDR2 SNEGSKA (reference sequence). After removal of 1 base from V and 0 bases from J, the junction contained 11 bases not matched to a gene. The CDR3 runs 18 residues. CDR3 loop: CSARAGLAGWGSYNEQFF. The CDR3 region has the DNA TGCAGTGCTAGAGCCGGCCTAGCGGGTTGGGGCTCCTACAATGAGCAGTTCTTC.

This sequence joins TRBV7-9 and TRBJ2-2; no clear D. The germline V gene has CDR1 SEHNR and CDR2 FQNEAQ (reference sequence). The CDR3 runs to 13 residues. Trimming took 0 bases from V and 7 from J, leaving 6 bases between them. The CDR3 sequence: CASSLARHGELFF. The CDR3 DNA sequence: TGTGCCAGCAGCTTAGCCCGCCACGGGGAGCTGTTTTTT.

This clonotype was seen a handful of times. V is TRBV29-1 and J is TRBJ1-1; no reliable D call. The V end was cut by 3 bases, the J end by 0 bases, with 8 bases between. Per germline, CDR1 SQVTM and CDR2 ANQGSEA. This CDR3 comprises 13 residues. CDR3 nucleotide sequence: TGCAGCGTTGAGAGACGGTTGAACACTGAAGCTTTCTTT. Translation gives CSVERRLNTEAFF.

CDR3 sequence: CASSSIASSTDTQYF. The CDR3 DNA reads TGTGCCAGCTCATCGATAGCGTCTAGCACAGATACGCAGTATTTT. This chain joins TRBV18 and TRBJ2-3; D may be TRBD2 (5 bases). The CDR3 is 15 amino acids. Germline CDR1 is KGHSH and CDR2 is LQKENI. V was pared by 5 bases and J by 0 bases, with 12 bases between. Based on the CDR3 plus reference TRBV18 and TRBJ2-3, the full variable domain is NAGVMQNPRHLVRRRGQEARLRCSPMKGHSHVYWYRQLPEEGLKFMVYLQKENIIDESGMPKERFSAEFPKEGPSILRIQQVVRGDSAAYFCASSSIASSTDTQYFGPGTRLTVL.